The source of this T cell receptor (beta chain) is a study of T cell responses to AZD1222 COVID-19 vaccine. The CDR3 has 16 amino acids. Germline CDR1 reads MGHRA; CDR2 reads YSYEKL. Trimming removed 9 bases from V and 7 bases from J, with 22 bases in between. TCRdb keeps only in-frame clones here, not all; method: immunoSEQ multiplex PCR. The table shows about 140,000 clones, with about 90% occurring only once. J is TRBJ1-6 and V is TRBV4-1; D remains ambiguous. Sequenced here: peripheral blood, sampled on day 0 of AZD1222 vaccination. The sequence was obtained from an adult in good health. For the CDR3, the DNA is TGCGCCAGTACGCTTACTTCTATCGGCGGGAATTCACCCCTCCACTTT. It is translated as CASTLTSIGGNSPLHF.